The clone carrying this TCR beta chain was found many times. The antigen is not known. This sample is part of a study of T cell repertoires in cytomegalovirus infection. As for the study in general: The public TCR beta signatures pointed to both CMV infection and matching HLA type.

Study-level points and caveats: There were HLA-C-restricted CMV-specific TCR beta clonotypes dominating the ex vivo response. Summed frequency of public TCR beta families distinguished CMV carriers with the relevant HLA.

V was trimmed by 1 base and J by 6 bases, leaving 10 bases between them. From germline, CDR1 is SGHTA and CDR2 FQGNSA. The CDR3 is made up of 13 amino acids. MiXCR was run by TCRdb on the reads, yielding one entry per CDR3 protein. The sample consists of more than 150,000 distinct CDR3 sequences, roughly 28% of them appearing once. The chain couples TRBV7-2 to TRBJ2-7; D call uncertain. Sequencing was performed on PBMCs. The sequence was collected from a human donor in good health (CMV status not recorded). Some clones in this sample may be carry-over from other donors' samples. The CDR3 DNA reads as TGTGCCAGCAGCTTAGTGGGCGATTCCGAGCAGTACTTC. It translates to CASSLVGDSEQYF. The complete variable domain, with remaining parts taken from reference TRBV7-2 and TRBJ2-7, reads GAGVSQSPSNKVTEKGKDVELRCDPISGHTALYWYRQSLGQGLEFLIYFQGNSAPDKSGLPSDRFSAERTGGSVSTLTIQRTQQEDSAVYLCASSLVGDSEQYFGPGTRLTVT.